This TCR beta chain was sequenced during a study of T-cell reconstitution after alpha-beta-depleted transplantation in children. Study-wide findings and caveats: Recipient T cells and thymic progenitors that survived gave rise to the high TCRbeta diversity observed at day 60 in some patients. Expanded clones from the graft, numbering several hundred, reportedly supplied alpha-beta T cells about two months after transplant. A year had passed since transplant, and T-cell counts and diversity by then came mostly from newly produced T cells.

Molecular barcoding with unique molecular identifiers was used for the TCRbeta library. TCRdb processed the PCR reads anew with MiXCR; each CDR3 protein has one entry. The repertoire holds 550,000 to 600,000 distinct CDR3 sequences, with roughly 24% as singletons. This clonotype was detected only a few times. No antigen is known for it. This CDR3 has 14 residues. The ends lost 6 bases at V and 4 bases at J; junction bases unmatched: 8. Germline V lookup: CDR1 MNHEY, CDR2 SVGEGT. Sequencing was performed on PBMCs, mostly from graft donor cells, taken 360 days after TCRalphabeta/CD19-depleted stem cell transplant. The TCR comes from a boy in the first two years of life who had a stem cell transplant for acute myeloid leukemia, so the T cells may come from the graft donor. The chain couples TRBV6-2 or TRBV6-3 to TRBJ1-1; 7 bases fit TRBD1. The CDR3 loop is CASSVTGVGTEAFF. CDR3 nucleotides: TGTGCCAGCAGCGTAACAGGGGTGGGCACTGAAGCTTTCTTT.